The 15 T cell receptor beta chains presented below share a single source sample, sequenced in a study of shared clonotypes between healthy human individuals. Sequencing was performed with immunoSEQ multiplex PCR; in TCRdb, only in-frame clones are kept and a portion is missing. The sample includes about 2.4 million clones, 90% to 95% of them seen just once. Sequencing was done on a sample of naive CD4+ T cells from PBMCs. Regarding subset: CD45RA+ positively selected. The receptors come from a man between 18 and 35 years old in good health. Some clones in this sample may be carry-over from other donors' samples.

The chain couples TRBV30 to TRBJ1-5; 8 bases are shared with TRBD1. Germline V lookup: CDR1 GTSNPN, CDR2 SVGIG (reference sequence). CDR3 size: 15 residues. J was trimmed by 3 bases and V by 5 bases; bases with no gene match: 9. CDR3 sequence (DNA): TGTGCCTGGCGGCAGGGGGCTTCTCTCAATCAGCCCCAGCATTTT. This translates into CAWRQGASLNQPQHF.

This chain joins TRBV7-3 and TRBJ2-1, with D possibly matching TRBD2 (5 bases). Germline values: CDR1 SGHTA, CDR2 FQGTGA. CDR3 length: 15 amino acids. V lost 0 bases, J lost 6 bases, and 12 bases lay in between. The CDR3 loop reads CASSLTGDGFNEQFF. The CDR3, as DNA: TGTGCCAGCAGCTTAACGGGAGATGGTTTCAATGAGCAGTTCTTC.

V and J are TRBV11-2 and TRBJ2-1; the match to TRBD1 covers 7 bases. V lost 3 bases, J lost 2 bases, and 4 bases stayed unmatched. The CDR3 has 15 amino acids. CDR1 and CDR2 from the germline V gene are SGHAT and FQNNGV. CDR3: CASSFPDRTYNEQFF. In nucleotides, the CDR3 is TGTGCCAGCAGCTTCCCGGACAGGACCTACAATGAGCAGTTCTTC.

This clone has only a few counts. This chain uses TRBV28 with TRBJ1-1; TRBD1 agrees at 7 bases. J lost 2 bases, V lost 1 base, and 10 bases had no gene match. CDR3 length: 17 amino acids. The germline gives CDR1 MDHEN, CDR2 SYDVKM. The CDR3 region has the DNA TGTGCCAGCAGTTTATTCGCCGGGACAGCGGGCAACACTGAAGCTTTCTTT. As protein: CASSLFAGTAGNTEAFF. Together with reference TRBV28 and TRBJ1-1, the CDR3 gives the full variable domain: DVKVTQSSRYLVKRTGEKVFLECVQDMDHENMFWYRQDPGLGLRLIYFSYDVKMKEKGDIPEGYSVSREKKERFSLILESASTNQTSMYLCASSLFAGTAGNTEAFFGQGTRLTVV.

J is TRBJ2-7 and V is TRBV28, with D possibly being TRBD1 or TRBD2 (5 bases each). Between the trimmed V and J ends, which lost 6 bases and 0 bases, there was a span of 15 bases. This CDR3 contains 15 residues. Germline V CDR1 and CDR2: MDHEN, SYDVKM. CDR3 residues: CASRTGTHSSYEQYF. CDR3 sequence (DNA): TGTGCCAGCAGAACCGGGACGCATAGCTCCTACGAGCAGTACTTC.

Notes on this clone: Other DNA sequences in the same sample also yield this CDR3. The chain combines TRBV18 with TRBJ2-7; tentative D call: TRBD2 (6 bases). This CDR3 region has 14 residues. V was pared by 3 bases and J by 1 base, with 10 bases between. Germline CDR1 and CDR2: KGHSH and LQKENI. The CDR3 nucleotides read TGTGCCAGCTCACCCGGACGGGAGTCCTACGAGCAGTACTTC. It translates to CASSPGRESYEQYF.

The chain links TRBV9 to TRBJ1-1; TRBD1 is a possible D gene (6 bases). The CDR3 spans 14 residues. The germline gives CDR1 SGDLS, CDR2 YYNGEE. Trimming cost V 3 bases and J 11 bases, with 20 bases left between them. Here the CDR3 DNA reads TGTGCCAGCAGCGCCAGGGGATACTCGGCATCGGCTTTCTTT. This codes for CASSARGYSASAFF.

The chain recombines TRBV6-1 with TRBJ2-7, with D uncertain. The CDR3 runs 13 residues. Germline values: CDR1 MNHNS, CDR2 SASEGT. The V gene lost 11 bases and the J gene lost 0 bases, with 14 bases spanning the gap. As DNA, the CDR3 is TGTGCCGGCCAACAGTCCAGCTCCTACGAGCAGTACTTC. Translated: CAGQQSSSYEQYF.

The CDR3 bases are TGCGCCAGCAGCTTGGGGGACCTTCCAATATTCGGGGAGCTGTTTTTT. Residues: CASSLGDLPIFGELFF. The chain joins TRBV5-1 to TRBJ2-2; TRBD1 or TRBD2 may be the D gene (5 bases each). This CDR3 region has 16 residues. Per the germline V gene, CDR1 is SGHRS and CDR2 is YFSETQ. V gave up 0 bases and J gave up 7 bases, with 16 bases separating them.

The chain links TRBV7-3 to TRBJ2-6; the match to TRBD1 covers 7 bases. CDR1 SGHTA and CDR2 FQGTGA come from the germline V gene. This CDR3 is built from 17 residues. The V segment lost 0 bases and the J segment 0 bases; nucleotides outside the gene matches: 2. CDR3 region: CASSLTGTASGANVLTF. The CDR3 DNA sequence: TGTGCCAGCAGCTTAACAGGGACAGCCTCTGGGGCCAACGTCCTGACTTTC.

The V call is TRBV7-3, the J call TRBJ2-1; 7 nucleotides match TRBD2. V was pared by 8 bases and J by 6 bases, with 7 bases of the junction left unmatched. The CDR3 is 13 amino acids. From germline, CDR1 is SGHTA and CDR2 FQGTGA. The CDR3 region is CASAGVGFNEQFF. The CDR3 coding sequence is TGTGCCAGCGCGGGAGTTGGTTTCAATGAGCAGTTCTTC. Based on the CDR3 plus reference TRBV7-3 and TRBJ2-1, the full variable domain is GAGVSQTPSNKVTEKGKYVELRCDPISGHTALYWYRQSLGQGPEFLIYFQGTGAADDSGLPNDRFFAVRPEGSVSTLKIQRTERGDSAVYLCASAGVGFNEQFFGPGTRLTVL.

The gene calls are TRBV7-3 and TRBJ2-1; 7 bases map to TRBD2. V was pared by 5 bases and J by 6 bases, with 7 bases of the junction left unmatched. This CDR3 region has 14 residues. From germline, CDR1 is SGHTA and CDR2 FQGTGA. For the CDR3, the DNA is TGTGCCAGCAGCACGATGGGACTACTCAATGAGCAGTTCTTC. Its translation: CASSTMGLLNEQFF.

This rearrangement joins TRBV18 to TRBJ2-5; 14 positions match TRBD2. Germline V gene data show CDR1 as KGHSH and CDR2 as LQKENI. Unmatched junction bases numbered 8, after V lost 3 bases and J lost 5 bases. The CDR3 spans 17 residues. As DNA, the CDR3 is TGTGCCAGCTCACCCGGACTAGCGGGAGGCCGGGAGGAGACCCAGTACTTC. It encodes CASSPGLAGGREETQYF.

The chain links TRBV7-2 to TRBJ1-2; D gene ambiguous. This CDR3 has 16 residues. The ends were cut back, 7 bases at V and 0 bases at J, with 18 bases in the middle. Germline CDR1 is SGHTA and CDR2 is FQGNSA. CDR3 DNA sequence: TGTGCCAGCACCGATAAAAAAGGGAGAGCTAACTATGGCTACACCTTC. Its protein product is CASTDKKGRANYGYTF. Full variable domain (outside the CDR3, taken from reference TRBV7-2 and TRBJ1-2): GAGVSQSPSNKVTEKGKDVELRCDPISGHTALYWYRQSLGQGLEFLIYFQGNSAPDKSGLPSDRFSAERTGGSVSTLTIQRTQQEDSAVYLCASTDKKGRANYGYTFGSGTRLTVV.

CDR3 residues: CASSIISGRTTGELFF. CDR3 nucleotide sequence: TGTGCCAGCAGTATCATTAGCGGGAGGACCACCGGGGAGCTGTTTTTT. The V and J genes are TRBV28 and TRBJ2-2; the match to TRBD2 covers 10 bases. This CDR3 region has 16 residues. Germline CDR1 is MDHEN and CDR2 is SYDVKM. V gave up 5 bases and J gave up 4 bases; unmatched junction bases: 7. The full variable domain, rest sourced from reference TRBV28 and TRBJ2-2, is DVKVTQSSRYLVKRTGEKVFLECVQDMDHENMFWYRQDPGLGLRLIYFSYDVKMKEKGDIPEGYSVSREKKERFSLILESASTNQTSMYLCASSIISGRTTGELFFGEGSRLTVL.